The TCR beta chain described here comes from a study of cytomegalovirus exposure and HLA in healthy donors. General observations from the study: In an earlier analysis, about 90% or about 30%: the productive usage of most TCR beta V segments.

On this clone itself: The antigen is unknown.

The V gene's germline CDR1 is MNHNY and CDR2 SVGAGI (reference sequence). The J segment lost 2 bases and the V segment lost 6 bases, leaving 6 bases of the junction unmatched. CDR3 size: 14 residues. 60 Vbeta and 13 Jbeta primers were used in PCR. Profiled with immunoSEQ multiplex PCR; TCRdb holds only in-frame clones, not every one. The sample has roughly 100,000 clones; 71% are singletons. Sequencing was performed on PBMCs. This rearrangement joins TRBV6-6 to TRBJ2-7, with TRBD2 identical over 8 bases. The receptor was isolated from a female donor in good health and CMV-seronegative. CDR3 region: CASRHPGLAYEQYF. The DNA for the CDR3 is TGTGCCAGCAGACATCCGGGACTAGCCTACGAGCAGTACTTC.